Included here is one T cell receptor (beta chain) sequence, with context. Antigen specificity is unknown. These data belong to a study of early T cells in non-severe SARS-CoV-2 infection. The study's findings and limits: Anti-spike CD8 responses were favored by VDJdb matching, which missed private and CD4 specificities.

Per germline, CDR1 DFQATT and CDR2 SNEGSKA (reference sequence). The junction had 3 bases not matched to a gene; V was cut back by 7 bases and J by 5 bases. The CDR3 sequence is 13 residues long. Each CDR3 protein gets one entry after TCRdb re-called the 5' RACE reads with MiXCR. The data contain 70,000 or so distinct CDR3 sequences, about a tenth of them singletons. This chain joins TRBV20-1 and TRBJ2-2; TRBD2 matches 11 bases. The sample was whole blood, taken at baseline. The clonotype originates from an adult who was a healthcare worker with PCR-confirmed SARS-CoV-2 infection or an uninfected control (not recorded which). For the CDR3, the DNA is TGCAGTGTTAGCGGGGGGGCTACCGGGGAGCTGTTTTTT. Its protein is CSVSGGATGELFF.